This note documents a single T cell receptor (beta chain) sequence. The antigen remains unidentified. The data were obtained in a study of T cell responses to AZD1222 COVID-19 vaccine. Libraries were prepared by immunoSEQ multiplex PCR; TCRdb keeps only in-frame clonotypes and omits some of them. The repertoire holds about 88,000 clones, with less than 90% as singletons. The V end lost 4 bases, the J end lost 3 bases, and 12 bases lay between the germline ends. The CDR3 extends over 15 amino acids. The V gene's germline CDR1 is MNHEY and CDR2 SMNVEV (reference sequence). Study-level findings and limits: Spike-specific TCR breadth and depth rose after two AZD1222 doses. The peak T cell response came first, and repertoires were sampled only after it.

J is TRBJ1-4 and V is TRBV27, with D maybe TRBD1 (6 bases). Sequencing was performed on peripheral blood, taken 28 days after the second AZD1222 dose. The sequence was obtained from an adult who received the AZD1222 COVID-19 vaccine. CDR3 nucleotide sequence: TGTGCCAGCAGTTCCCTATGGGGGCCTAATGAAAAACTGTTTTTT. Residues: CASSSLWGPNEKLFF.